This T cell receptor beta chain was recorded in a study of blood T cell repertoires in COVID-19. At the level of the study: Acute and convalescent COVID-19 samples came from the United States, Italy and Spain.

Original processing methods: Amplification of reference gene primers was used by the study to estimate nucleated cell counts. Profiling relied on immunoSEQ multiplex PCR, and the TCRdb table lists in-frame clones only, not all of them. That table is the source of V, J and clone size, and D and trimming were worked out from the DNA. The sample lists roughly 38,000 clones; approximately 80% were seen once. The CDR3 has 14 amino acids. V lost 4 bases, J lost 5 bases, and 13 bases lay in between. Per germline, CDR1 SGHRS and CDR2 YFSETQ. The TCR originated in a man aged 60-69 years with COVID-19, enrolled during active disease. The chain links TRBV5-1 to TRBJ1-5; D may be TRBD1 (6 bases). Specimen: peripheral blood. The CDR3 here is CASSPGQTDQPQHF. The CDR3 bases are TGCGCCAGCAGCCCCGGACAGACGGATCAGCCCCAGCATTTT.